These 20 T cell receptor beta chains came from one sample sequenced in a study of cytomegalovirus exposure and HLA in healthy donors. This PCR relied on a set of 60 Vbeta primers and 13 Jbeta primers. Data came from immunoSEQ multiplex PCR; TCRdb stores just in-frame clones and leaves some out. The sample holds 50,000 to 80,000 clones. Input material: PBMCs. These receptor sequences come from a woman aged 18-29 years in good health and CMV-seronegative.

The rearrangement uses TRBV4-1 and TRBJ1-1; D might be TRBD1 (5 bases). Germline values: CDR1 MGHRA, CDR2 YSYEKL. Deletions cut 0 bases from V and 1 base from J, with 9 bases between. CDR3 length equals 15 residues. The CDR3 nucleotides are TGCGCCAGCAGCCAAGATGGGGGGGGGAACACTGAAGCTTTCTTT. Protein: CASSQDGGGNTEAFF.

J is TRBJ2-3 and V is TRBV15; no clear D. The length of the CDR3 is 12 residues. Trimming removed 8 bases from V and 0 bases from J, with 6 bases in between. Germline values: CDR1 LNHNV, CDR2 YYDKDF (reference sequence). CDR3 region: CATSTSTDTQYF. Written as DNA, the CDR3 is TGTGCCACCTCCACAAGCACAGATACGCAGTATTTT. The whole variable domain, filled in from reference TRBV15 and TRBJ2-3, reads DAMVIQNPRYQVTQFGKPVTLSCSQTLNHNVMYWYQQKSSQAPKLLFHYYDKDFNNEADTPDNFQSRRPNTSFCFLDIRSPGLGDTAMYLCATSTSTDTQYFGPGTRLTVL.

This chain links TRBV7-3 with TRBJ2-7; a weak D match, TRBD2 (7 bases). Looked up from germline, CDR1 is SGHTA and CDR2 is FQGTGA. There are 13 residues in the CDR3. Trimming took off 5 bases at V and 2 bases at J, with 10 bases between the two ends. The DNA for the CDR3 is TGTGCCAGCAGCCGGGGGGCCACCTACGAGCAGTACTTC. Its translation is CASSRGATYEQYF.

As regards this clone: A read error may produce the germline difference seen at one junction end. The CDR3 loop is CASSYREDYGYTF. In nucleotides, the CDR3 is TGTGCCAGCAGTTACAGGGAGGACTATGGTTACACCTTC. The rearrangement joins TRBV6-6 to TRBJ1-2; no clear D. CDR3 length equals 13 residues. CDR1 and CDR2 from the germline V gene are MNHNY and SVGAGI (reference sequence).

The chain combines TRBV4-1 with TRBJ2-7; 7 bases align to TRBD2. The germline V gene has CDR1 MGHRA and CDR2 YSYEKL. V was clipped by 7 bases and J by 0 bases; unmatched bases: 6. This CDR3 comprises 14 residues. The CDR3 nucleotides are TGCGCCAGCAAGCCAGCGGGGAGCTCCTACGAGCAGTACTTC. Translated: CASKPAGSSYEQYF.

The rearrangement joins TRBV9 to TRBJ2-1; perhaps TRBD2 as D (7 bases). This CDR3 region has 15 residues. CDR1 is SGDLS, CDR2 YYNGEE, per germline. V was trimmed by 4 bases and J by 4 bases, leaving 15 bases between them. The CDR3, as DNA: TGTGCCAGCAGCATCACTAGGGGGGGGTACAATGAGCAGTTCTTC. Translating it yields CASSITRGGYNEQFF.

V gene TRBV30 combines with J gene TRBJ2-1; 12 nucleotides agree with TRBD2. CDR1 and CDR2 from the germline V gene are GTSNPN and SVGIG (reference sequence). Trimming removed 3 bases from V and 7 bases from J; junction bases left unmatched: 7. The CDR3 has 15 residues. CDR3 bases: TGTGCCTGGAGCGGGCTAGCGGGGGGGGCAAATGAGCAGTTCTTC. It translates to CAWSGLAGGANEQFF.

The chain joins TRBV1 to TRBJ2-7; the table's D call, TRBD2, was not checked against the DNA. TRBV1 counts as a pseudogene. The CDR3 has 16 amino acids. The DNA of the CDR3 is TGCACCAGCAGCCAAGAAGGGCTAGCGGGAGGGGACGAGCAGTACTTC. It yields the protein CTSSQEGLAGGDEQYF.

In regard to this clone: A junction boundary mismatches the germline segment, possibly from a read error. V gene TRBV19 combines with J gene TRBJ1-2; D is unresolved. Germline V CDR1 and CDR2: LNHDA, SQIVND (reference sequence). This CDR3 is built from 14 residues. The CDR3 coding sequence is TGTGCCAGTAGTTTAGGCCCAGCTGGCAGGCCTTTGTCCTTC. Amino acid sequence: CASSLGPAGRPLSF.

V and J are TRBV19 and TRBJ1-2; possible D gene TRBD1, 6 bases. V dropped 2 bases and J dropped 4 bases, with 14 bases sitting between them. Germline CDR1 LNHDA, CDR2 SQIVND (reference sequence). CDR3 length: 15 residues. The CDR3 nucleotides read TGTGCCAGTAGTATAAAGGCAGGGGTGATCTATGGCTACACCTTC. It yields the protein CASSIKAGVIYGYTF.

The gene calls are TRBV29-1 and TRBJ1-2; D not certain. CDR3 length: 11 residues. Between the trimmed V and J ends, which lost 1 base and 7 bases, there was a span of 7 bases. The germline V gene has CDR1 SQVTM and CDR2 ANQGSEA. This CDR3 reads CSVEAESGYTF. In DNA, the CDR3 is TGCAGCGTTGAAGCGGAGAGTGGCTACACCTTC. The full variable domain, with the rest looked up from reference TRBV29-1 and TRBJ1-2, is SAVISQKPSRDICQRGTSLTIQCQVDSQVTMMFWYRQQPGQSLTLIATANQGSEATYESGFVIDKFPISRPNLTFSTLTVSNMSPEDSSIYLCSVEAESGYTFGSGTRLTVV.

J is TRBJ2-3 and V is TRBV6-5; TRBD2 matches at 13 bases. V lost 8 bases to trimming and J lost 5 bases; unmatched junction nucleotides: 1. The CDR3 length is 13 residues. The V gene's germline CDR1 is MNHEY and CDR2 SVGAGI. In nucleotides, the CDR3 is TGTGCCAGCGGACTAGCGGGGGAAGATACGCAGTATTTT. Its translation: CASGLAGEDTQYF.

This chain joins TRBV5-1 and TRBJ1-1; weak D call: TRBD1 (5 bases). The CDR3 length is 13 residues. V was shortened by 0 bases and J by 8 bases, with 11 bases between the two germline ends. Per the germline V gene, CDR1 is SGHRS and CDR2 is YFSETQ. The CDR3 sequence: CASSLASGPEAFF. CDR3 nucleotide sequence: TGCGCCAGCAGCTTGGCATCAGGGCCAGAAGCTTTCTTT.

The chain combines TRBV2 with TRBJ2-7; TRBD2 matches at 10 bases. Germline CDR1 is SNHLY and CDR2 is FYNNEI. The CDR3 runs to 14 residues. Unmatched junction bases numbered 8, after V lost 8 bases and J lost 4 bases. The CDR3 here is CASYGPGLAYEQYF. In DNA, the CDR3 is TGTGCCAGCTACGGACCGGGACTAGCGTACGAGCAGTACTTC.

The V and J genes are TRBV5-1 and TRBJ2-3, with D possibly matching TRBD2 (5 bases). Germline V gene data show CDR1 as SGHRS and CDR2 as YFSETQ. Deletions cut 4 bases from V and 2 bases from J, with 11 bases between. This CDR3 is 14 amino acids long. The CDR3 spells CASSLREVTDTQYF. CDR3 nucleotide sequence: TGCGCCAGCAGCCTCCGGGAAGTCACAGATACGCAGTATTTT.

The CDR3 bases are TGTGCCAGCAGCGTAGAGGTGGGGAGGGGCTACGAGCAGTACTTC. This sequence encodes CASSVEVGRGYEQYF. V is TRBV9 and J is TRBJ2-7; 7 nucleotides line up with TRBD2. Germline V gene sequence: CDR1 SGDLS, CDR2 YYNGEE. J lost 3 bases, V lost 0 bases, and 6 bases had no gene match. The CDR3 loop spans 15 amino acids.

The chain has TRBV11-3 and TRBJ1-2, with D uncertain. There are 15 residues in the CDR3. The germline V and J ends were trimmed by 5 bases and 6 bases, with 19 bases remaining between them. CDR1 is SGHNT, CDR2 YENEEA, per germline. CDR3 protein: CASSPFQARADGYTF. DNA for the CDR3: TGTGCCAGCAGCCCATTCCAAGCGAGGGCGGATGGCTACACCTTC.

The V gene is TRBV9, the J gene TRBJ2-7, with D maybe TRBD1 (5 bases). V was pared by 4 bases and J by 0 bases, with 8 bases between. Germline V gene data show CDR1 as SGDLS and CDR2 as YYNGEE. CDR3 length equals 13 residues. The CDR3 spells CASSKDNSYEQYF. The CDR3, as DNA: TGTGCCAGCAGCAAGGACAACTCCTACGAGCAGTACTTC.

V is TRBV7-9 and J is TRBJ2-7; weak D call: TRBD2 (5 bases). Germline CDR1 is SEHNR and CDR2 is FQNEAQ (reference sequence). The germline V and J ends were trimmed by 4 bases and 2 bases, with 15 bases remaining between them. The CDR3 is 15 amino acids. The CDR3 sequence: CASSSAQGSAYEQYF. CDR3 sequence (DNA): TGTGCCAGCAGCTCGGCCCAAGGGAGCGCCTACGAGCAGTACTTC. Together with reference TRBV7-9 and TRBJ2-7, the CDR3 gives the full variable domain: DTGVSQNPRHKITKRGQNVTFRCDPISEHNRLYWYRQTLGQGPEFLTYFQNEAQLEKSRLLSDRFSAERPKGSFSTLEIQRTEQGDSAMYLCASSSAQGSAYEQYFGPGTRLTVT.

The chain combines TRBV5-1 with TRBJ2-2, with a tentative D call TRBD1 (6 bases). CDR1 and CDR2 (germline): SGHRS, YFSETQ. V was trimmed by 2 bases and J by 0 bases, leaving 14 bases between them. This CDR3 has 17 residues. The CDR3 DNA reads as TGCGCCAGCAGCTTACGGACAGCTTCCGCGAACACCGGGGAGCTGTTTTTT. It specifies CASSLRTASANTGELFF.